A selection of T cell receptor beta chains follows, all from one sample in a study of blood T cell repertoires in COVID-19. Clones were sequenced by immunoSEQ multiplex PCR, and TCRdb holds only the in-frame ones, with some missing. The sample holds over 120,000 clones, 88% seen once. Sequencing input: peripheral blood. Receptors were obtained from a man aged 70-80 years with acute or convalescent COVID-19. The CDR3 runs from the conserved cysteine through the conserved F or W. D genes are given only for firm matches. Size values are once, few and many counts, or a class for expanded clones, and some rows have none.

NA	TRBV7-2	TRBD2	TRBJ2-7	CASSLGGLAGLAYEQYF	TGTGCCAGCAGCTTAGGGGGACTAGCGGGACTAGCCTACGAGCAGTACTTC
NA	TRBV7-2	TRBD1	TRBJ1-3	CASSQTGGSGNTIYF	TGTGCCAGCAGTCAAACAGGGGGAAGTGGAAACACCATATATTTT
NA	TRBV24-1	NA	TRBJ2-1	CATTPSQGGDEQFF	TGTGCCACCACTCCCAGCCAGGGGGGCGATGAGCAGTTCTTC
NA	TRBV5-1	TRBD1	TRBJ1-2	CASSGGDRGVGYTF	TGCGCCAGCAGCGGAGGGGACAGGGGAGTTGGCTACACCTTC
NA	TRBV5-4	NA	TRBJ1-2	CASSLGLIANYGYTF	TGTGCCAGCAGCTTGGGACTGATTGCTAACTATGGCTACACCTTC
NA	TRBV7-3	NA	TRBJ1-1	CASSLQGWTEAFF	TGTGCCAGCAGCCTCCAGGGGTGGACTGAAGCTTTCTTT
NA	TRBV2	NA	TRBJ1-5	CASSESPRGDQPQHF	TGTGCCAGCAGTGAATCCCCCAGGGGTGATCAGCCCCAGCATTTT
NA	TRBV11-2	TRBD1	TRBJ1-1	CASSPQTGFLTEAFF	TGTGCCAGCAGCCCTCAGACAGGGTTCCTAACTGAAGCTTTCTTT
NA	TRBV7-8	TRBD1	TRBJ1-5	CASSQAYEGASNQPQHF	TGTGCCAGCAGCCAGGCGTACGAGGGGGCCAGCAATCAGCCCCAGCATTTT
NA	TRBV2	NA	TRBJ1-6	CASRLNDRSNSPLHF	TGTGCCAGCAGGCTTAACGACAGGTCCAATTCACCCCTCCACTTT
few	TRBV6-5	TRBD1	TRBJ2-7	CASSTGDATYEQYF	TGTGCCAGCAGCACAGGGGACGCTACCTACGAGCAGTACTTC
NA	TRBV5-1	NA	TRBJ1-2	CASSLVGGQGYGYTF	TGCGCCAGCAGCTTGGTTGGGGGCCAGGGCTATGGCTACACCTTC
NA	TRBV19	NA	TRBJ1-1	CASSITGGDTEAFF	TGTGCCAGTAGTATCACGGGGGGCGACACTGAAGCTTTCTTT
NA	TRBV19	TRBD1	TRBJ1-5	CASSRGQGNQPQHF	TGTGCCAGTAGTAGGGGACAGGGCAATCAGCCCCAGCATTTT
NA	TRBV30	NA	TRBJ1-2	CAWSEGMGYGYTF	TGTGCCTGGAGTGAGGGGATGGGTTATGGCTACACCTTC
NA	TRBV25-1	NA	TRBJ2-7	CASSAHSLSYEQYF	TGTGCCAGCAGTGCCCACAGTCTCTCCTACGAGCAGTACTTC
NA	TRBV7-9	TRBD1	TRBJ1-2	CASSLGQGTPKNYGYTF	TGTGCCAGCAGCTTAGGACAGGGGACACCTAAGAACTATGGCTACACCTTC
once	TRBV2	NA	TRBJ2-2	CASSDQAVTGELFF	TGTGCCAGCAGTGATCAAGCGGTCACCGGGGAGCTGTTTTTT
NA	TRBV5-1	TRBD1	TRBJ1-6	CASSSGQGSSYNSPLHF	TGCGCCAGCAGCTCGGGACAGGGGAGCTCCTATAATTCACCCCTCCACTTT
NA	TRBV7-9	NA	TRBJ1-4	CASSWGIGGEEKLFF	TGTGCCAGCAGTTGGGGAATCGGGGGAGAAGAAAAACTGTTTTTT
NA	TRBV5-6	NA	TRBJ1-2	CASRSTGTTNF	TGTGCCAGCAGATCGACCGGGACAACCAACTTC
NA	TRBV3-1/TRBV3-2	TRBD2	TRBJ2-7	CASSQGPSGTYEQYF	TGTGCCAGCAGCCAAGGACCTAGCGGAACCTACGAGCAGTACTTC
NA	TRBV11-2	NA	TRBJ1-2	CASSYSSYGYGYTF	TGTGCCAGCAGCTACAGTTCATACGGCTATGGCTACACCTTC
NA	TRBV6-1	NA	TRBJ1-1	CASSEVPGRTEAFF	TGTGCCAGCAGTGAAGTACCAGGGAGGACTGAAGCTTTCTTT
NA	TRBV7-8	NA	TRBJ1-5	CASSPFSNQPQHF	TGTGCCAGCAGTCCCTTTAGCAATCAGCCCCAGCATTTT
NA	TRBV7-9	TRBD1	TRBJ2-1	CASSPSDRGRRNEQFF	TGTGCCAGCAGCCCATCGGACAGGGGGCGCCGAAATGAGCAGTTCTTC
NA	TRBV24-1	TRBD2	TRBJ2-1	CATSGGRVRLAGAPSSYNEQFF	TGTGCCACCAGTGGCGGCAGGGTAAGGCTAGCGGGAGCCCCAAGCTCCTACAATGAGCAGTTCTTC
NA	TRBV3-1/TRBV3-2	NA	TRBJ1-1	CASSQGGGGVTEAFF	TGTGCCAGCAGCCAAGGGGGGGGCGGGGTCACTGAAGCTTTCTTT
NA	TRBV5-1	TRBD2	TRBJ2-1	CASSPLAGENEQFF	TGCGCCAGCAGCCCTCTAGCGGGGGAGAATGAGCAGTTCTTC
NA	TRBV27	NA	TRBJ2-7	CASFPGFPSREQYF	TGTGCCAGCTTCCCCGGGTTCCCCAGCCGCGAGCAGTACTTC
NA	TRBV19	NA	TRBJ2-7	CASSRTGTYEQYF	TGTGCCAGTAGTAGAACAGGGACCTACGAGCAGTACTTC
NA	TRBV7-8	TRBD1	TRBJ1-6	CASSSDRARSPLHF	TGTGCCAGCAGCTCGGACAGGGCGAGGTCACCCCTCCACTTT
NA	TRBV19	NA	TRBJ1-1	CASSMGKDTEAFF	TGTGCCAGTAGTATGGGCAAGGACACTGAAGCTTTCTTT
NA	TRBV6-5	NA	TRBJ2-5	CASSLGLFQETQYF	TGTGCCAGCAGTTTGGGACTGTTCCAAGAGACCCAGTACTTC
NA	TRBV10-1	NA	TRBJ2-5	CASSERREGGTQYF	TGCGCCAGCAGTGAGCGCAGGGAAGGTGGGACCCAGTACTTC
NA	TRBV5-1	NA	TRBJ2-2	CASSLEGRGDTGELFF	TGCGCCAGCAGCTTGGAGGGCAGGGGGGACACCGGGGAGCTGTTTTTT
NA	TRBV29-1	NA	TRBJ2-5	CSVAYRGGETQYF	TGCAGCGTTGCCTACAGGGGAGGAGAGACCCAGTACTTC
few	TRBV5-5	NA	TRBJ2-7	CASSTPGGAPEQYF	TGTGCCAGCAGCACCCCCGGGGGAGCCCCTGAGCAGTACTTC
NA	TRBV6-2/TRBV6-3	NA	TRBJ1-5	CASSLSSRQPQHF	TGTGCCAGCAGTTTGTCAAGCCGGCAGCCCCAGCATTTT
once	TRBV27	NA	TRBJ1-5	CASSLTGNQPQHF	TGTGCCAGCAGTTTAACAGGGAATCAGCCCCAGCATTTT
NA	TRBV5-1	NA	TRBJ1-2	CASSLGRGVNYGYTF	TGCGCCAGCAGCTTGGGCAGGGGAGTTAACTATGGCTACACCTTC
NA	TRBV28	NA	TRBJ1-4	CASSFPRGGKLFF	TGTGCCAGCAGTTTCCCTAGGGGGGGAAAACTGTTTTTT
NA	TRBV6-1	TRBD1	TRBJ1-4	CASSETGALNEKLFF	TGTGCCAGCAGTGAAACAGGGGCCCTTAATGAAAAACTGTTTTTT
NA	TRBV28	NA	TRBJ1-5	CASSLGQGSNQPQHF	TGTGCCAGCAGTTTAGGGCAGGGAAGCAATCAGCCCCAGCATTTT
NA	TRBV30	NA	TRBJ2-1	CAWSPIDNEQFF	TGTGCCTGGAGTCCCATTGACAATGAGCAGTTCTTC
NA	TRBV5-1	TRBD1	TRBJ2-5	CASSLGAGGAETQYF	TGCGCCAGCAGCTTGGGTGCAGGGGGAGCCGAGACCCAGTACTTC
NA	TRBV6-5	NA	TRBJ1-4	CASSYSSYNEKLFF	TGTGCCAGCAGTTACTCGAGTTATAATGAAAAACTGTTTTTT
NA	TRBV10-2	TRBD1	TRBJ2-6	CASSPTTGNNPGANVLTF	TGCGCCAGCAGCCCCACGACAGGGAATAATCCTGGGGCCAACGTCCTGACTTTC
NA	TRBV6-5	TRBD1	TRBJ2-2	CASSYSWTGITGELFF	TGTGCCAGCAGTTACTCATGGACAGGGATAACCGGGGAGCTGTTTTTT
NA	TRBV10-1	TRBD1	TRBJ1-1	CASSPNRGNTEAFF	TGCGCCAGCAGCCCAAACAGGGGAAACACTGAAGCTTTCTTT
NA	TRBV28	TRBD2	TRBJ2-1	CASSFPGLAEIYNEQFF	TGTGCCAGCAGTTTTCCTGGACTAGCGGAAATATACAATGAGCAGTTCTTC
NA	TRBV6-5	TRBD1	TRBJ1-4	CASRDRGPNEKLFF	TGTGCCAGCAGAGACAGGGGTCCTAATGAAAAACTGTTTTTT
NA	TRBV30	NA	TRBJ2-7	CAWRDTHKTYEQYF	TGTGCCTGGAGGGACACACACAAGACCTACGAGCAGTACTTC
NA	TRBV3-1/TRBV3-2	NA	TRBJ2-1	CASSLRAGPQGQFF	TGTGCCAGCAGCCTACGCGCAGGCCCCCAGGGGCAGTTCTTC
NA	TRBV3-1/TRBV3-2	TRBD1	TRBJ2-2	CASSHGTGGGGELFF	TGTGCCAGCAGCCACGGGACAGGGGGCGGCGGGGAGCTGTTTTTT
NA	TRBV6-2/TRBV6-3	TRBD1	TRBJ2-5	CASSYGGTGFKETQYF	TGTGCCAGCAGTTACGGGGGGACAGGGTTTAAAGAGACCCAGTACTTC
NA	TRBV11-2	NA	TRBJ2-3	CASSWSGFTDTQYF	TGTGCCAGCAGCTGGTCGGGGTTCACAGATACGCAGTATTTT
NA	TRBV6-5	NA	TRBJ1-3	CASSLDSVTGNTIYF	TGTGCCAGCAGCCTAGACAGCGTTACTGGAAACACCATATATTTT
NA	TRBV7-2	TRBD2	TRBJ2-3	CASSPRVRTRSTDTQYF	TGTGCCAGCAGCCCCCGGGTCCGGACTAGGAGCACAGATACGCAGTATTTT
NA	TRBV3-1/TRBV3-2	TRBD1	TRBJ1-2	CASSQVTGGRGYGYTF	TGTGCCAGCAGCCAAGTGACAGGGGGCAGGGGCTATGGCTACACCTTC